This T cell receptor (beta chain) originates from a study of OX40 agonist ivuxolimab in advanced cancers. At cycle 4 day 1, cycle 7 day 1, and baseline, blood was sampled. This CDR3 spans 12 amino acids. Per germline, CDR1 SGHDT and CDR2 YYEEEE. V was pared by 6 bases and J by 6 bases, with 3 bases of the junction left unmatched. Measured with immunoSEQ multiplex PCR; TCRdb has only the in-frame clones, and not every one. The table records about 22,000 clones, about nine tenths of them present only once. The chain recombines TRBV5-6 with TRBJ2-3; the match to TRBD2 covers 8 bases. The specimen comprised CD4+ or CD8+ T cells sorted from blood, sampled in a trial of the OX40 agonist ivuxolimab. The origin of this receptor is an adult with an advanced solid tumor such as melanoma, head and neck, liver or kidney cancer. The CDR3 nucleotides read TGTGCCAGCATTGCGGGAGGTGATACGCAGTATTTT. It encodes CASIAGGDTQYF.